This T cell receptor beta chain emerged from a study of T cells in Graves' hyperthyroidism and ophthalmopathy. Overall study: The initial diagnosis was the point when peripheral blood was collected, ahead of any treatment.

Study-level results: The majority of expanded thyroid clonotypes above 0.001 also appeared in blood.

This clonotype was counted ten times or more. Its cognate antigen is unknown. Newly diagnosed hyperthyroidism, duration under 2 months, in patients aged 18 to 65. The CDR3 is 12 residues long. Germline V gives CDR1 SGHAT, CDR2 FQNNGV. Trimming took off 3 bases at V and 6 bases at J, with 7 bases between the two ends. Using RNA transcripts as the source, TCR beta CDR3 regions were amplified. A first-round RT-PCR of the TCR CDR3 used the HTBI primer set. TCRdb redid the calling of the multiplex PCR reads with MiXCR, one entry per CDR3 protein. The data show about 420,000 distinct CDR3 sequences, 15% to 18% seen once.

Sequencing used blood. The chain uses TRBV11-2 and TRBJ2-3, with D uncertain. The source is a woman younger than 30 with Graves' hyperthyroidism. This chain's CDR3 is CASSLSRDTQYF. The CDR3 DNA follows: TGTGCCAGCAGCTTGAGCAGGGATACGCAGTATTTT.